At least ten counts were recorded for the clone carrying this T cell receptor (beta chain). The target antigen is unknown. TCRdb used MiXCR to reprocess the 5' RACE reads, holding one entry per CDR3 protein. The sample includes approximately 1.8 million distinct CDR3 sequences, more than 30% of them seen just once. CDR1 and CDR2 (germline): ENHRY, SYGVKD. The CDR3 is 13 residues long. V dropped 7 bases and J dropped 4 bases, with 14 bases sitting between them. Every one of the donors was a healthy Caucasian. This sample is drawn from a study of identical twins. Overall study findings and caveats: Models underestimated how often monozygotic twins shared out-of-frame TCR alpha. Cross-sectional statistics, not tracking of the same donors, supported the conclusions.

Sequencing was performed on cord blood. This TCR was recovered from a newborn girl in good health. The chain couples TRBV10-3 to TRBJ2-7; TRBD2 is a possible D gene (5 bases). The CDR3 sequence: CAITASEEYEQYF. The CDR3 DNA reads as TGTGCCATCACGGCGTCGGAGGAGTACGAGCAGTACTTC.